These T cell receptor beta chains were read from a single sample in a study of PD-1 blockade in classical Hodgkin lymphoma. Sequenced by immunoSEQ multiplex PCR; TCRdb stores in-frame clones only, minus some. The table has approximately 27,000 clones, 65% to 90% seen once. The sequencing here drew on peripheral blood mononuclear cells (PBMCs), taken at baseline. The receptors originated from a human donor with classical Hodgkin lymphoma. CDR3s include the opening cysteine and the closing phenylalanine or tryptophan. Each record gives: CDR3 DNA, CDR3 protein, D gene, V gene, J gene, clone size. D genes are given only for firm matches. Clone size is shown for a subset of rows, as once, few, many or a class of expanded clone.

TGTGCCAGCAGGGTCAGACGGCTACAACTGAACACTGAAGCTTTCTTT	CASRVRRLQLNTEAFF	-	TRBV27	TRBJ1-1	-
TGTGCCAGTAGTCGACAGGGAAATTACTATGGCTACACCTTC	CASSRQGNYYGYTF	TRBD1	TRBV19	TRBJ1-2	-
TGTGCCAGCTGTGGAACTAGCGGGGGAAAGGGAGAGACCCAGTACTTC	CASCGTSGGKGETQYF	TRBD2	TRBV2	TRBJ2-5	few
TGTGCCAGCAGCCCACCACCGATGGCTAGCGGAGAGACCCAGTACTTC	CASSPPPMASGETQYF	TRBD2	TRBV5-4	TRBJ2-5	-
TGCGCCAGCAGCTCGGACAGGGCGGAGACCCAGTACTTC	CASSSDRAETQYF	TRBD1	TRBV5-1	TRBJ2-5	-
TGTGCCAGCAGCTTCGGCGCGGCGGGGGGCACAGATACGCAGTATTTT	CASSFGAAGGTDTQYF	TRBD2	TRBV11-3	TRBJ2-3	-
TGTGCCAGCACCTCTATTCCGGACAGGGAGGGCTTTGGACAGCCCCAGCATTTT	CASTSIPDREGFGQPQHF	TRBD1	TRBV6-4	TRBJ1-5	-
TGTGCCAGCAGCTTAGTCGGAGAATACCAAGAGACCCAGTACTTC	CASSLVGEYQETQYF	-	TRBV7-9	TRBJ2-5	-
TGTGCCAGCAGCTTCCACGGGTTGCCCCTCCACTTT	CASSFHGLPLHF	-	TRBV7-2	TRBJ1-6	-
TGCGCCAGCAGCGCGGTAACTAGCGGGTCCTCTTCCCAGTACTTC	CASSAVTSGSSSQYF	TRBD2	TRBV5-1	TRBJ2-5	-
TGCGCCAGCAGCCAAGATACCAATGAGCAGTTCTTC	CASSQDTNEQFF	-	TRBV4-3	TRBJ2-1	-
TGTGCCAGCAGCGTAGAGGAGGGGGGTAAATATGGCTACACCTTC	CASSVEEGGKYGYTF	-	TRBV9	TRBJ1-2	-
TGTGCCAGCAGCCAAGATGAAGGGGTGGGTGAGCAGTTCTTC	CASSQDEGVGEQFF	-	TRBV4-2	TRBJ2-1	once
TGTGCCAGCAGCCTGGTCGAGGGAAAACTGTTTTTT	CASSLVEGKLFF	-	TRBV14	TRBJ1-4	medium-sized
TGTGCCAGCAGCCCGCCGGTGGGACAGGGGGCCTCTTACGGGACCTACGAGCAGTACTTC	CASSPPVGQGASYGTYEQYF	TRBD1	TRBV9	TRBJ2-7	-
TGTGCCAGCTCGGTTCAGAGACAGGCTGGTCAGCCCCAGCATTTT	CASSVQRQAGQPQHF	-	TRBV6-5	TRBJ1-5	-
TGCGCCAGCAGCCCGCACCTAGAGGGGGAGACCCAGTACTTC	CASSPHLEGETQYF	-	TRBV5-1	TRBJ2-5	-
TGTGCCAGCAGCCTGCGGGGGAGAGGCACAGATACGCAGTATTTT	CASSLRGRGTDTQYF	TRBD2	TRBV11-1	TRBJ2-3	few
TGTGCCAGCAGCTTGTATAGTAGCGGGTTCGGGTCCCAGTACTTC	CASSLYSSGFGSQYF	TRBD2	TRBV5-8	TRBJ2-5	-
TGCGCCAGCAGCCCCGCGGAAGTAAGAGGGACCGGGGAGCTGTTTTTT	CASSPAEVRGTGELFF	-	TRBV5-1	TRBJ2-2	-
TGCGCCAGCAGCCAACCCCGACAGGGGCAACCCTACGAGCAGTACTTC	CASSQPRQGQPYEQYF	TRBD1	TRBV4-1	TRBJ2-7	-
TGTGCCAGCAGTTTGACAGGGGGGCCTGAAGCTTTCTTT	CASSLTGGPEAFF	TRBD1	TRBV6-5	TRBJ1-1	once
TGCGCCAGCAGCTTGGAGGCAGGGCCGGGGTACGAGCAGTACTTC	CASSLEAGPGYEQYF	-	TRBV5-1	TRBJ2-7	-